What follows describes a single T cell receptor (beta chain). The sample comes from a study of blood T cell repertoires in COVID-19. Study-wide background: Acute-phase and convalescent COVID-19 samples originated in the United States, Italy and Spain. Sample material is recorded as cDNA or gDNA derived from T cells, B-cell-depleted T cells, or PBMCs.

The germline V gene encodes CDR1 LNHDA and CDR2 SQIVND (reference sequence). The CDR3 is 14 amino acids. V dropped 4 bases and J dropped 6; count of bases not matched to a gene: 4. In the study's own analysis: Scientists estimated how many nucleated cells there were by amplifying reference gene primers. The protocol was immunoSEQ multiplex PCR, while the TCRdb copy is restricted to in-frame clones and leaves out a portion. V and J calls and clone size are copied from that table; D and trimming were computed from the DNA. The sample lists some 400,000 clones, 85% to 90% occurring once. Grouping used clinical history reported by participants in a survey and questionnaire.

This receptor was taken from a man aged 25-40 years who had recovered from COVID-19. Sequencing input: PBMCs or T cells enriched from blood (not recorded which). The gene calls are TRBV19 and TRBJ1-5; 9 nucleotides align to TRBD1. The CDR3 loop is CASSTGQGSQPQHF. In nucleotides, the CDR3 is TGTGCCAGTAGTACAGGACAGGGGAGTCAGCCCCAGCATTTT.